The entry below describes one T cell receptor (beta chain). The time point: pretreatment peripheral blood. The source of the sample is a study of PD-L1 blockade in urothelial cancer. About the study: Atezolizumab at 1,200 mg intravenously every 3 weeks was started by patients in 2014. As for prior chemotherapy regimens, patients had received 0 to 3.

Clones were read by immunoSEQ multiplex PCR, and TCRdb kept only the in-frame ones, dropping some. The sample holds fewer than 45,000 clones, 82% seen once. Germline CDR1 SNHLY, CDR2 FYNNEI. V lost 6 bases and J lost 8, with 15 bases in between. The CDR3 is 13 residues long. Sequencing used PBMCs, obtained around atezolizumab (anti-PD-L1) treatment. The receptor comes from a man in his fifties or sixties with urothelial cancer. The chain employs TRBV2 and TRBJ2-3, with D possibly matching TRBD1 (6 bases). The CDR3 here is CASSKTPQGTQYF. The CDR3 DNA is TGTGCCAGCAGCAAGACGCCACAGGGTACGCAGTATTTT.